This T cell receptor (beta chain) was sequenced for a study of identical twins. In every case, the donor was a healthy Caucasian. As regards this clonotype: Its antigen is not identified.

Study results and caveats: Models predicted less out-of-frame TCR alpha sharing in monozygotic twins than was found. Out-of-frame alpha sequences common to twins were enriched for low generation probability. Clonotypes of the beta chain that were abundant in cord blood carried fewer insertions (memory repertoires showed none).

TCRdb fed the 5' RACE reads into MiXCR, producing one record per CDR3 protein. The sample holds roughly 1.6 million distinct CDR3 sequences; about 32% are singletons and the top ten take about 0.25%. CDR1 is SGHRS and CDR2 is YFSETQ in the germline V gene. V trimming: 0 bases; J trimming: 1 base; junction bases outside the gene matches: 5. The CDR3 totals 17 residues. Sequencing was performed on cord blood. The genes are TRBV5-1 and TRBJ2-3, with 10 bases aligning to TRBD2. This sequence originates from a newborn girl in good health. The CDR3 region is CASSLAGTSARTDTQYF. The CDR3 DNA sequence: TGCGCCAGCAGCTTGGCCGGGACTAGCGCACGCACAGATACGCAGTATTTT.